This T cell receptor (beta chain) is drawn from a study of shared clonotypes between healthy human individuals. Produced via immunoSEQ multiplex PCR; TCRdb's table is partial and in-frame only. The sample records about 2 million clones, 95% being singletons. The V gene's germline CDR1 is SGHVS and CDR2 FNYEAQ. V gave up 2 bases and J gave up 9 bases, with 11 bases separating them. The CDR3 spans 13 residues. The sample was naive CD4+ T cells sorted from blood. Subset reported: CD45RA+ positively selected. This receptor was taken from a man aged 18 to 30 in good health. The chain uses TRBV7-6 and TRBJ2-1; D is uncertain. The CDR3 region is CASSLSDPGEQFF. CDR3 coding DNA: TGTGCCAGCAGCTTAAGCGACCCCGGTGAGCAGTTCTTC.